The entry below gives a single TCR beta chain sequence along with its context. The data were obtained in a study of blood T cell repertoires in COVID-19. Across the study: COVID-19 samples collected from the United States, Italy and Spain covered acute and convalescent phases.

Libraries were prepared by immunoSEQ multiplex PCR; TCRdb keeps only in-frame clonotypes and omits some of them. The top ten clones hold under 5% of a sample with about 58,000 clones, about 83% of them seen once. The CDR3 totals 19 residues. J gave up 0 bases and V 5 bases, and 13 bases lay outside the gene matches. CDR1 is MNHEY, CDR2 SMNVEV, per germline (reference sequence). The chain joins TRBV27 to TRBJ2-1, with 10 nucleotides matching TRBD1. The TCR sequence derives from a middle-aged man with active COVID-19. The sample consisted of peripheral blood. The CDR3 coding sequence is TGTGCCAGCAGTCCACGGACAGGGGGGCGCGGGAGCTCCTACAATGAGCAGTTCTTC. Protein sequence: CASSPRTGGRGSSYNEQFF.